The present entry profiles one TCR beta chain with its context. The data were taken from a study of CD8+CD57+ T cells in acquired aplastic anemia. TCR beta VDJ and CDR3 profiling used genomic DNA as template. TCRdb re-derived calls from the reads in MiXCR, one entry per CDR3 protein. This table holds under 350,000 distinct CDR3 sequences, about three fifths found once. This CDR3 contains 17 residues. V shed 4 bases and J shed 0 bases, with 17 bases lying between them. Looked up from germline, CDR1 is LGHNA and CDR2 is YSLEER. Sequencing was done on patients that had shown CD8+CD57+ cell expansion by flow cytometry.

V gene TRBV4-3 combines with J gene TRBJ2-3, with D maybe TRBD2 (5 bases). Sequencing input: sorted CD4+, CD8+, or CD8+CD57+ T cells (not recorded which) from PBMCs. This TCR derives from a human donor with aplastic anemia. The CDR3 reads CASSPALRVSSTDTQYF. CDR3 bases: TGCGCCAGCAGCCCCGCCTTGCGGGTCTCTAGCACAGATACGCAGTATTTT.